This TCR beta chain was captured in a study of early T cells in non-severe SARS-CoV-2 infection. Overall study findings and caveats: Reliance on VDJdb matching favored anti-spike CD8 responses; private and CD4 specificities were missed.

As part of library construction, unique molecular identifiers were attached to individual cDNA molecules. TCRdb redid the calling of the 5' RACE reads with MiXCR, one entry per CDR3 protein. The sample includes about 50,000 distinct CDR3 sequences, roughly 9.3% of them seen just once. Ten or more counts support this clonotype. What it binds is not known. With 0 bases removed from V and 0 bases from J, the gap between germline ends came to 12 bases. Germline lookup yields CDR1 DFQATT and CDR2 SNEGSKA (reference sequence). The CDR3 has 16 amino acids. This receptor was identified in an adult who was a healthcare worker with PCR-confirmed SARS-CoV-2 infection or an uninfected control (not recorded which). The sample was whole blood. This chain links TRBV20-1 with TRBJ2-1, with D uncertain. CDR3 DNA sequence: TGCAGTGCTAGAGATCTGTGGGGAAGCTCCTACAATGAGCAGTTCTTC. This encodes CSARDLWGSSYNEQFF.